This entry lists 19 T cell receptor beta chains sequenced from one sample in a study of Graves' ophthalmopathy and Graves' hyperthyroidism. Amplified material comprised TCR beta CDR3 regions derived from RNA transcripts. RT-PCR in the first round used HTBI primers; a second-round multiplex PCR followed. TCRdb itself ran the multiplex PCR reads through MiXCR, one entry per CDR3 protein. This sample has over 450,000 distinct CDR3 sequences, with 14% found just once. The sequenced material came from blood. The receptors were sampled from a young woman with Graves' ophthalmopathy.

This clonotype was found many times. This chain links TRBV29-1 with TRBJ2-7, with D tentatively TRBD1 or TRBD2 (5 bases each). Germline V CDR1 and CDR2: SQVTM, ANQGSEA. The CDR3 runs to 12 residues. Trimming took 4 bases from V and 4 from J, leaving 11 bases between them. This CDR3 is CSVGQGEYEQYF. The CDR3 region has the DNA TGCAGCGTTGGGCAGGGAGAATACGAGCAGTACTTC.

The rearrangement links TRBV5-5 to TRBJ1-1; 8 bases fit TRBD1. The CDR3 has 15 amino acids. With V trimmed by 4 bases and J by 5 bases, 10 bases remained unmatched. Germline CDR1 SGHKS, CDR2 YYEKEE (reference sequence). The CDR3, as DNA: TGTGCCAGCAGCCCCTGGACAGGGAGTTTGACTGAAGCTTTCTTT. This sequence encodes CASSPWTGSLTEAFF.

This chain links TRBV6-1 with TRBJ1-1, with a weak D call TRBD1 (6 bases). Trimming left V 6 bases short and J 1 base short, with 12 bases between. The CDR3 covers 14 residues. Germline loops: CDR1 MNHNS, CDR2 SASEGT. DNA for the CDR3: TGTGCCAGCAGAATAGGGGGTTGGAACACTGAAGCTTTCTTT. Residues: CASRIGGWNTEAFF.

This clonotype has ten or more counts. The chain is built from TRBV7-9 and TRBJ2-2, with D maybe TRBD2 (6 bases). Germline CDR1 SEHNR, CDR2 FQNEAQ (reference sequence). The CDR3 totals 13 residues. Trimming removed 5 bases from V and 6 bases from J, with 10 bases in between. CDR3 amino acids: CASSRREAGELFF. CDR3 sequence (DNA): TGTGCCAGCAGCAGGAGGGAGGCCGGGGAGCTGTTTTTT.

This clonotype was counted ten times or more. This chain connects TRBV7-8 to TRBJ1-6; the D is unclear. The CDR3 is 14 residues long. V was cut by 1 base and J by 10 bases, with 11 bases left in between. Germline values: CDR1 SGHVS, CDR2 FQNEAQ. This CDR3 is CASSLVGLDSPLHF. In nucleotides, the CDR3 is TGTGCCAGCAGCTTAGTGGGCCTTGACTCACCCCTCCACTTT.

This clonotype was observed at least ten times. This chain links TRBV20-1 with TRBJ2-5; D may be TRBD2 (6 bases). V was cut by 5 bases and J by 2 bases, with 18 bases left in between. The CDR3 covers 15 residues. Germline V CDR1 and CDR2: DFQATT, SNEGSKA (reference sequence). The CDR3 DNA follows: TGCAGTGCTCGGACGGGGGTTATCTTTCAAGAGACCCAGTACTTC. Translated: CSARTGVIFQETQYF.

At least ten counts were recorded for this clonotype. CDR3 amino acids: CASRQGLNQPQHF. The CDR3 nucleotides are TGTGCCTCTAGACAGGGCCTAAATCAGCCCCAGCATTTT. The chain has TRBV19 and TRBJ1-5; 7 bases are shared with TRBD1. There are 13 residues in the CDR3. Germline CDR1 is LNHDA and CDR2 is SQIVND (reference sequence). With V trimmed by 11 bases and J by 4 bases, 8 bases remained unmatched. Variable domain in full (rest from reference TRBV19 and TRBJ1-5): DGGITQSPKYLFRKEGQNVTLSCEQNLNHDAMYWYRQDPGQGLRLIYYSQIVNDFQKGDIAEGYSVSREKKESFPLTVTSAQKNPTAFYLCASRQGLNQPQHFGDGTRLSIL.

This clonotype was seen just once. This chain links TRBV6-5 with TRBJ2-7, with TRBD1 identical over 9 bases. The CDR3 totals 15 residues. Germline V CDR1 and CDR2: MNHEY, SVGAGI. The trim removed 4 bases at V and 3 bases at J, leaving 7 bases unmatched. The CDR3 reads CASSCPATGGYEQYF. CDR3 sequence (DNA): TGTGCCAGCAGTTGTCCGGCGACAGGGGGCTACGAGCAGTACTTC.

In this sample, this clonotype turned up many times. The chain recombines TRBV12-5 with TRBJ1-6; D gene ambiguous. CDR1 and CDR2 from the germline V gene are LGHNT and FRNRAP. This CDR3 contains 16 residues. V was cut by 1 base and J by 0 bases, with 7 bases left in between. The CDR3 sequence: CASGLAGPSYNSPLHF. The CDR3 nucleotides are TGTGCTAGTGGTTTGGCCGGACCCTCCTATAATTCACCCCTCCACTTT.

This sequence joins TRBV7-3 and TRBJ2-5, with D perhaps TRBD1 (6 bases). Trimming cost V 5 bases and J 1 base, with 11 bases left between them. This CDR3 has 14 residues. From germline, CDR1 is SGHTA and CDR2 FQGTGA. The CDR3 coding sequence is TGTGCCAGCAGCCCTAGGGGGATCCAAGAGACCCAGTACTTC. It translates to CASSPRGIQETQYF.

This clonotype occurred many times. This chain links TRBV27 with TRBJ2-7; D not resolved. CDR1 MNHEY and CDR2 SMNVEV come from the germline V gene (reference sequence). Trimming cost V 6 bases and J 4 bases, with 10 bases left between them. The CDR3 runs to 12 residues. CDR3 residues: CASSHTRYEQYF. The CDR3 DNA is TGTGCCAGCAGCCATACTCGTTACGAGCAGTACTTC.

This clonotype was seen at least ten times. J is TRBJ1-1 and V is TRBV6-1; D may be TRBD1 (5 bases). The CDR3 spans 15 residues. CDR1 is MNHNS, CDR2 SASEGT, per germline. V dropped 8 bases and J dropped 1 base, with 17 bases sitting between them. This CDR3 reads CASSWDFQSNTEAFF. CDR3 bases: TGTGCCAGCTCTTGGGACTTCCAGTCGAACACTGAAGCTTTCTTT.

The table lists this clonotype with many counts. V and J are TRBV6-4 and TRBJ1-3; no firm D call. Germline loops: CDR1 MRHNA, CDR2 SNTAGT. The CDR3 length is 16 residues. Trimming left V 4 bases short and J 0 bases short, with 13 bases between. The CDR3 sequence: CASSVVRIASGNTIYF. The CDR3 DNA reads TGTGCCAGCAGTGTGGTCCGCATCGCCTCTGGAAACACCATATATTTT.

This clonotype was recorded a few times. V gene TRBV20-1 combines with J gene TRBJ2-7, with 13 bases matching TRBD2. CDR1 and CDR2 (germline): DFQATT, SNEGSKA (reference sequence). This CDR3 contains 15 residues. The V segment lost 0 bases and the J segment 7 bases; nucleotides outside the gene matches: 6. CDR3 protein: CSAREPPGLAGEQYF. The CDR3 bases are TGCAGTGCTAGAGAACCCCCGGGACTAGCGGGAGAGCAGTACTTC.

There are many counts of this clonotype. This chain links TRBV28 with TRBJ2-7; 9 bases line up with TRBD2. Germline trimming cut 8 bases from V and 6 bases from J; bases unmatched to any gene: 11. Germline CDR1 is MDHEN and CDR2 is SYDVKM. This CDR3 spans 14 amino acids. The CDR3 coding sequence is TGTGCCAGCCACCCCGGGACTAGCTTTGGCGAGCAGTACTTC. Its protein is CASHPGTSFGEQYF.

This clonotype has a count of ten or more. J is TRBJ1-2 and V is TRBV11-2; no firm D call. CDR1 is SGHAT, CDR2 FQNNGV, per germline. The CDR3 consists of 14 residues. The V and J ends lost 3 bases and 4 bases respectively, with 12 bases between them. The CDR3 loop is CASSFGDTAYGYTF. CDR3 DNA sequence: TGTGCCAGCAGCTTTGGGGATACAGCCTATGGCTACACCTTC.

CDR3 loop: CASSRGGAGWQPQHF. CDR3 DNA: TGTGCCAGCAGCCGAGGGGGGGCAGGTTGGCAGCCCCAGCATTTT. The chain carries TRBV14 and TRBJ1-5; the D gene is possibly TRBD1 (6 bases). CDR3 size: 15 residues. Germline lookup yields CDR1 SGHDN and CDR2 FVKESK. Trimming stripped 4 bases from V and 7 bases from J, with 17 bases between.

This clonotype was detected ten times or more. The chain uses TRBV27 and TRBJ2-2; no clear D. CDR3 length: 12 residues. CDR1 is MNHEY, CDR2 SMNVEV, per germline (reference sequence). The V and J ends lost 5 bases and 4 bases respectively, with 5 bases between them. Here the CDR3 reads CASSKTTGELFF. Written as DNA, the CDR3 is TGTGCCAGCAGTAAGACCACCGGGGAGCTGTTTTTT.

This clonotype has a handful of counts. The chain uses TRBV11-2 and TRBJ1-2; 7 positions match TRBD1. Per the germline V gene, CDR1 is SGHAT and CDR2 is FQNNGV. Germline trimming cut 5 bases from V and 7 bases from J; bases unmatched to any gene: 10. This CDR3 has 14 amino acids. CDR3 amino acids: CASSATGAGGGYTF. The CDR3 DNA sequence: TGTGCCAGCAGCGCCACAGGGGCTGGGGGTGGCTACACCTTC.